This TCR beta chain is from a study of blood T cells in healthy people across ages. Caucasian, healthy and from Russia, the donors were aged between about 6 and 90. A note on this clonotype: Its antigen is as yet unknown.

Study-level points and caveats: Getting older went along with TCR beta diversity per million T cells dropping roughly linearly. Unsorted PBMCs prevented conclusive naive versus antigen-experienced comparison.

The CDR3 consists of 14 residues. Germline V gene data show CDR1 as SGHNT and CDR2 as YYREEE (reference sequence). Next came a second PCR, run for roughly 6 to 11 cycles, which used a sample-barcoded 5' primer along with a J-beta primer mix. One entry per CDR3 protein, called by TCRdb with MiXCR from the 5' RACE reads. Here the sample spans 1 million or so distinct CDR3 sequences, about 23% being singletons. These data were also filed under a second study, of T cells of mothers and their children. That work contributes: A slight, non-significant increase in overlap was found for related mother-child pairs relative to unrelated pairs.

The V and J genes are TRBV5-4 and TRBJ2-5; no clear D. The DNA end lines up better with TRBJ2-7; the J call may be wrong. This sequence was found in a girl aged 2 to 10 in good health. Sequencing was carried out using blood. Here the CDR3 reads CASSLELDLYEQYF. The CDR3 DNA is TGTGCCAGCAGCTTGGAGCTGGATCTATACGAGCAGTACTTC.